The 11 T cell receptor beta chains presented below share a single source sample, sequenced in a study of blood T cells in healthy people across ages (dated by TCRdb to between 2015 and 2016). The library was produced with 5' RACE. The listed sequencing device is Illumina HiSeq 2500. A second PCR of about 7 to 12 cycles was run with a J-beta primer mix and a sample-barcoded 5' primer. TCRdb passed the public sequencing reads through fastp at Q25 and MiXCR, retaining productive beta sequences. Each record represents a unique CDR3 protein, reported with the most common genes and DNA among its rows. Recorded for this sample are approximately 780,000 distinct CDR3 sequences; 20% to 30% of them occurred a single time. 2.5% to 3.5% of the sample is in the top ten clones. The sample was also linked to a second study, of T cells of mothers and their children.

Sequenced material: blood. The source of these receptors is a boy under 18 in good health.

The chain is built from TRBV12-3 or TRBV12-4 and TRBJ2-5, with 12 bases matching TRBD2. The CDR3 covers 15 residues. V trimming: 5 bases; J trimming: 5 bases; junction bases outside the gene matches: 6. The CDR3 protein is CASSPRLAGVETQYF. The CDR3 region has the DNA TGTGCCAGCAGTCCCCGACTAGCGGGGGTGGAGACCCAGTACTTC.

The CDR3, as DNA: TGTGCCAGCTCACCACCGTCGGGCACCATACCGCAGTACTTC. Protein: CASSPPSGTIPQYF. The chain recombines TRBV18 with TRBJ2-7; D unresolved. Trimming removed 0 bases from V and 9 bases from J, with 15 bases in between. CDR3 length equals 14 residues. Germline loops: CDR1 KGHSH, CDR2 LQKENI.

This CDR3 reads CASTLTWGNYGYTF. In nucleotides, the CDR3 is TGTGCCAGCACGTTGACGTGGGGAAACTATGGCTACACCTTC. This sequence joins TRBV6-1 and TRBJ1-2; D unclear. The CDR3 runs 14 residues. V dropped 7 bases and J dropped 2 bases, with 14 bases sitting between them. Germline CDR1 and CDR2: MNHNS and SASEGT.

This clonotype was picked up a small number of times. The V gene is TRBV20-1, the J gene TRBJ1-2; TRBD1 is a possible D gene (6 bases). V was trimmed by 4 bases and J by 4 bases, leaving 16 bases between them. CDR3 length: 14 amino acids. Germline CDR1 DFQATT, CDR2 SNEGSKA (reference sequence). CDR3 in amino acids: CSATPQGVSYGYTF. The CDR3 nucleotides are TGCAGTGCTACCCCACAGGGAGTCAGCTATGGCTACACCTTC.

V gene TRBV20-1 combines with J gene TRBJ2-5; a weak D match, TRBD1 (5 bases). The J call may be incorrect, as the DNA end agrees better with TRBJ2-7. This CDR3 is built from 12 residues. Germline V gene data show CDR1 as DFQATT and CDR2 as SNEGSKA (reference sequence). This CDR3 is CSAYEGAYEQYF. In DNA, the CDR3 is TGCAGTGCCTATGAAGGGGCCTACGAGCAGTACTTC.

The rearrangement uses TRBV6-2 or TRBV6-3 and TRBJ1-1, with TRBD1 identical over 9 bases. The CDR3 is 16 residues long. The V segment lost 2 bases and the J segment 4 bases; nucleotides outside the gene matches: 8. Germline lookup yields CDR1 MNHEY and CDR2 SVGEGT. CDR3 amino acids: CASSYGPGTGPTEAFF. The CDR3 nucleotides are TGTGCCAGCAGTTACGGCCCCGGGACAGGGCCCACTGAAGCTTTCTTT.

This clonotype was detected a few times. The chain combines TRBV12-3 or TRBV12-4 with TRBJ2-5; 10 nucleotides agree with TRBD2. V lost 0 bases to trimming and J lost 3 bases; unmatched junction nucleotides: 4. CDR3 length: 16 residues. The CDR3 loop is CASSLALAGVKETQYF. DNA for the CDR3: TGTGCCAGCAGTTTAGCCCTAGCGGGGGTCAAAGAGACCCAGTACTTC.

This clonotype turned up a few times. At one of its ends the junction is not consistent with the germline gene, which may arise from a read error. The chain links TRBV7-3 to TRBJ1-1; D gene unclear. This CDR3 has 14 residues. The germline V gene has CDR1 SGHTA and CDR2 FQGTGA. The CDR3: CACSLNAGGAEAFF. As DNA, the CDR3 is TGTGCCTGCAGCTTAAACGCGGGCGGGGCTGAAGCTTTCTTT.

This clonotype was seen a few times. V and J are TRBV7-3 and TRBJ2-5; 7 bases are a match to TRBD1. The J call may be in error: the DNA end matches TRBJ2-1 better. This CDR3 is built from 13 residues. The germline CDR1 and CDR2 sequences are SGHTA and FQGTGA. CDR3 DNA: TGTGCCAGCTCTGACAGGGTCGCTGGGGAGCAGTTCTTC. It encodes CASSDRVAGEQFF.

This chain connects TRBV29-1 to TRBJ2-7; 7 nucleotides align to TRBD1. Germline lookup yields CDR1 SQVTM and CDR2 ANQGSEA. This CDR3 has 12 amino acids. V lost 4 bases to trimming and J lost 5 bases; unmatched junction nucleotides: 5. The CDR3 loop is CSVADRAHEQYF. CDR3 sequence (DNA): TGCAGCGTTGCTGACAGGGCCCACGAGCAGTACTTC.

The J gene is TRBJ2-7, the V gene TRBV20-1; D gene unclear. V was cut by 4 bases and J by 6 bases, with 19 bases left in between. CDR1 is DFQATT, CDR2 SNEGSKA, per germline (reference sequence). CDR3 size: 14 residues. CDR3 nucleotides: TGCAGTGCTAAGGCTCTCCACCAAAGTACCGAGCAGTACTTC. Translation gives CSAKALHQSTEQYF.